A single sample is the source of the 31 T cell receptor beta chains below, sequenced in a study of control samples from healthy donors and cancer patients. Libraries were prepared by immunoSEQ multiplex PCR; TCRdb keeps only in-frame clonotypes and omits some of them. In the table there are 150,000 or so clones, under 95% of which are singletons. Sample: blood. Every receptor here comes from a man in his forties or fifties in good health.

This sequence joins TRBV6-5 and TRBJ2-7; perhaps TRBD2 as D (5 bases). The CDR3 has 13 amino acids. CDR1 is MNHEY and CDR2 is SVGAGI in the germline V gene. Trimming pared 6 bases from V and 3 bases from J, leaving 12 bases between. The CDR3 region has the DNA TGTGCCAGCAGAGGGAGAACCTTCTACGAGCAGTACTTC. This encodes CASRGRTFYEQYF.

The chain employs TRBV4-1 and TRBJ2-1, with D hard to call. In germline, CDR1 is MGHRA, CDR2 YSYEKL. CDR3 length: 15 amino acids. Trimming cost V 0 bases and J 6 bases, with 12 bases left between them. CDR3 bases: TGCGCCAGCAGCCAAGATGATAGGGCTAGCAATGAGCAGTTCTTC. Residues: CASSQDDRASNEQFF.

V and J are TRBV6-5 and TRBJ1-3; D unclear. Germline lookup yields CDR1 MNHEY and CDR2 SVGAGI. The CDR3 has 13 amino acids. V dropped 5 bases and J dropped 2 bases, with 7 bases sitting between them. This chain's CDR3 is CASSPGPGNTIYF. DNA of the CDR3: TGTGCCAGCAGTCCAGGCCCTGGAAACACCATATATTTT.

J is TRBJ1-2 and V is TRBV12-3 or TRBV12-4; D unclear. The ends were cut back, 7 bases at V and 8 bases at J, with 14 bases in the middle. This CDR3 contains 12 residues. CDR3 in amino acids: CASTHGPSGYTF. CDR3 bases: TGTGCCAGCACCCACGGGCCGAGCGGCTACACCTTC.

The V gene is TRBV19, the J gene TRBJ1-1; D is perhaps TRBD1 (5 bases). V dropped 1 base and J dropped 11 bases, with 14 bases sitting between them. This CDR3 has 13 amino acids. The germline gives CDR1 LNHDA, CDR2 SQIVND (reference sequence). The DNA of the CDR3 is TGTGCCAGTAGTATAGTCAGATCCTGGGGGGCTTTCTTT. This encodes CASSIVRSWGAFF.

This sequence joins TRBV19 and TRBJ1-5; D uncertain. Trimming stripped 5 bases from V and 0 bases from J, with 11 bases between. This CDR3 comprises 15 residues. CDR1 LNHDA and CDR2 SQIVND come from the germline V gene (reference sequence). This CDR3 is CASSGTANSNQPQHF. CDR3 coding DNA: TGTGCCAGTAGTGGTACAGCTAATAGCAATCAGCCCCAGCATTTT.

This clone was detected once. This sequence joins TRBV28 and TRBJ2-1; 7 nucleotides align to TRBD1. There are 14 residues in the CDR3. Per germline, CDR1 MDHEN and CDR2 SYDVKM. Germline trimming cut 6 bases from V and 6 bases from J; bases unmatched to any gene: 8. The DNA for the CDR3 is TGTGCCAGCAGGCAACAGGGGTTCCCCAATGAGCAGTTCTTC. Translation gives CASRQQGFPNEQFF.

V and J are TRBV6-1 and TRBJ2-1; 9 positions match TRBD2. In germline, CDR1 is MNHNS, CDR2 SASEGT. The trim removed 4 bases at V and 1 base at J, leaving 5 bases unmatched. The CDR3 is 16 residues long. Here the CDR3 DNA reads TGTGCCAGCAGTGCGCAACTAGCGGGTTCCTACAATGAGCAGTTCTTC. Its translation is CASSAQLAGSYNEQFF.

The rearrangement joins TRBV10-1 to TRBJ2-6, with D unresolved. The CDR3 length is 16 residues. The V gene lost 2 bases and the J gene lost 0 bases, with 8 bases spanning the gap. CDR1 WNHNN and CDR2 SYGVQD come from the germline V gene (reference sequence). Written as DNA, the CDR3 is TGCGCCAGCAGTGAGGGCTCGAGCTCTGGGGCCAACGTCCTGACTTTC. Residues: CASSEGSSSGANVLTF.

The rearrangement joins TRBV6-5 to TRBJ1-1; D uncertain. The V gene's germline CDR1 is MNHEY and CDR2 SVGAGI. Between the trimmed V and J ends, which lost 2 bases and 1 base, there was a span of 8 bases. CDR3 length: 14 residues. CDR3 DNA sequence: TGTGCCAGCAGTTACGCGGCGGAGAACACTGAAGCTTTCTTT. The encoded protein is CASSYAAENTEAFF.

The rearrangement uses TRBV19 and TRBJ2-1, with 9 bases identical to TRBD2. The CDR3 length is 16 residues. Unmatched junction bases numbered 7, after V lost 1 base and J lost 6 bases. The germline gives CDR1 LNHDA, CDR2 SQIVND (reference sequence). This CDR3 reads CASSIVASGASNEQFF. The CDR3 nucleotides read TGTGCCAGTAGTATAGTCGCTAGCGGGGCCTCCAATGAGCAGTTCTTC.

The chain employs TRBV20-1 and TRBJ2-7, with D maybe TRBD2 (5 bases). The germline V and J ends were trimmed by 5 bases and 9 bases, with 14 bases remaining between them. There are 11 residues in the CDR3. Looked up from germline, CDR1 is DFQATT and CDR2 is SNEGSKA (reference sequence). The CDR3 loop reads CSAHSEALQYF. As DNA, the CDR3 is TGCAGTGCTCACTCGGAGGCACTGCAGTACTTC.

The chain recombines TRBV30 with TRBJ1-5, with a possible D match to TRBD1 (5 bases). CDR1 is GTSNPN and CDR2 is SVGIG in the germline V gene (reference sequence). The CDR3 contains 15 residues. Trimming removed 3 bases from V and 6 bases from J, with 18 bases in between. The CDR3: CAWRRQTEVVQPQHF. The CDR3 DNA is TGTGCCTGGAGGCGACAGACTGAGGTAGTTCAGCCCCAGCATTTT.

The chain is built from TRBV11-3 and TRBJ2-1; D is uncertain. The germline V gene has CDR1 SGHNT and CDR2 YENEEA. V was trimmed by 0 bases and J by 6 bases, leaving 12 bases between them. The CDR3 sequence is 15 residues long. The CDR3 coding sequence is TGTGCCAGCAGCTTAGATGCTATACCATCCAATGAGCAGTTCTTC. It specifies CASSLDAIPSNEQFF.

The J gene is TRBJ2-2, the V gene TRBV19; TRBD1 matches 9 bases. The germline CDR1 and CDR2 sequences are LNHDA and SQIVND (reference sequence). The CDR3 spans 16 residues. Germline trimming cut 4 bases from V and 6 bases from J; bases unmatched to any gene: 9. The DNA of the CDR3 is TGTGCCAGTAGTAGCCCAACCGGGACAGGGTCCGGGGAGCTGTTTTTT. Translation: CASSSPTGTGSGELFF.

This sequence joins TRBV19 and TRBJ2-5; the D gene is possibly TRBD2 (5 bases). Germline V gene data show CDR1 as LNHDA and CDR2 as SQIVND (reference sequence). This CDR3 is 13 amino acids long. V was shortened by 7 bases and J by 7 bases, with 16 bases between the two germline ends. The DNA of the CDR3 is TGTGCCAGTAAGGAGAGGCGAGAGGGGACCCAGTACTTC. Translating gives CASKERREGTQYF.

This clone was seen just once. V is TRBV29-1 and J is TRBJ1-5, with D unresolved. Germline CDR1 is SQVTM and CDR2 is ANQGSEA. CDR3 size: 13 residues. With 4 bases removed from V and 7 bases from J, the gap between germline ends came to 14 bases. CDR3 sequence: CSVGGVSGQPQHF. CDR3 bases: TGCAGCGTTGGCGGGGTGTCCGGGCAGCCCCAGCATTTT.

The CDR3 coding sequence is TGTGCCAGCAGCAAAAAACCCGGGACAGGGGGCACTGAAGCTTTCTTT. It yields the protein CASSKKPGTGGTEAFF. The J gene is TRBJ1-1, the V gene TRBV11-2; 11 bases agree with TRBD1. Germline V CDR1 and CDR2: SGHAT, FQNNGV. V gave up 5 bases and J gave up 4 bases; unmatched junction bases: 9. The CDR3 sequence is 16 residues long.

CDR3 DNA sequence: TGTGCCAGCAGCCCTTCGGGCGGGGCCAATCCCTACGAGCAGTACTTC. Translated, it gives CASSPSGGANPYEQYF. The chain has TRBV4-2 and TRBJ2-7; D is possibly TRBD2 (6 bases). V was pared by 4 bases and J by 2 bases, with 18 bases between. The germline V gene has CDR1 LGHNA and CDR2 YNFKEQ. There are 16 residues in the CDR3.

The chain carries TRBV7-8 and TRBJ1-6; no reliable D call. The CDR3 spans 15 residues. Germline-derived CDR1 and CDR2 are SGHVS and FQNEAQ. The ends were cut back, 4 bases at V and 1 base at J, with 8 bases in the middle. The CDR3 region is CASSSTESYNSPLHF. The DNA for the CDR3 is TGTGCCAGCAGCTCGACGGAGTCCTATAATTCACCCCTCCACTTT.

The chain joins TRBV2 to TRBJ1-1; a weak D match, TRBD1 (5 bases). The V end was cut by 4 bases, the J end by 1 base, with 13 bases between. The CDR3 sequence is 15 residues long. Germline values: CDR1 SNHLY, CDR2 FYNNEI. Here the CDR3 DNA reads TGTGCCAGCAGTGTATATGCCGGGGGGAACACTGAAGCTTTCTTT. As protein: CASSVYAGGNTEAFF. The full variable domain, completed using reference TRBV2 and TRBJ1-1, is EPEVTQTPSHQVTQMGQEVILRCVPISNHLYFYWYRQILGQKVEFLVSFYNNEISEKSEIFDDQFSVERPDGSNFTLKIRSTKLEDSAMYFCASSVYAGGNTEAFFGQGTRLTVV.

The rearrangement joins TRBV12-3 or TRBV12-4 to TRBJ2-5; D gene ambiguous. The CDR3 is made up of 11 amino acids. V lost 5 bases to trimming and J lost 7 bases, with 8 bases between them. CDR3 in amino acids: CASSQRGTQYF. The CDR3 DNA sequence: TGTGCCAGCAGTCAGCGAGGGACCCAGTACTTC.

The CDR3 coding sequence is TGCGCCAGCAGCCAAGACAGGAGGAGGGCTTTCTTT. Translating it yields CASSQDRRRAFF. This rearrangement joins TRBV4-1 to TRBJ1-1; D gene uncertain. Deletions cut 0 bases from V and 11 bases from J, with 10 bases between. Germline CDR1 reads MGHRA; CDR2 reads YSYEKL. The CDR3 sequence is 12 residues long.

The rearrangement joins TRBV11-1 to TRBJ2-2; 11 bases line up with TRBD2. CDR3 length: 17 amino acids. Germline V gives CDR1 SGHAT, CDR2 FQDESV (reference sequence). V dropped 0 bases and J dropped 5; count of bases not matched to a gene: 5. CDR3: CASSLAGSSGRTGELFF. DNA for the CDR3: TGTGCCAGCAGCTTAGCGGGGTCTAGCGGGAGGACCGGGGAGCTGTTTTTT.

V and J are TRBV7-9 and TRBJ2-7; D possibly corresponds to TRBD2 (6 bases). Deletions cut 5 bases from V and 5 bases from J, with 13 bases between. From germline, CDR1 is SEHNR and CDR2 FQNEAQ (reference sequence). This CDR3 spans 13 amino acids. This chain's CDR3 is CASSGGSRNEQYF. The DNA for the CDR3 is TGTGCCAGCAGCGGGGGGAGCCGTAACGAGCAGTACTTC.

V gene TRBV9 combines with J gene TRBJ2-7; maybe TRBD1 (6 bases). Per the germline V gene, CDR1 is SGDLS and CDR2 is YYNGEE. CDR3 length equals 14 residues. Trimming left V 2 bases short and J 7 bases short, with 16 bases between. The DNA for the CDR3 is TGTGCCAGCAGCGTGAAGGTACAGGGCGGGGAGCAGTACTTC. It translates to CASSVKVQGGEQYF.

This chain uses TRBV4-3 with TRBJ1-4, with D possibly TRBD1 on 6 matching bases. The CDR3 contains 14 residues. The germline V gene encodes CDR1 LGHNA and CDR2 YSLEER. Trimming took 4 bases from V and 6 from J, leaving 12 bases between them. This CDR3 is CASSRRQEDEKLFF. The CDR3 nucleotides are TGCGCCAGCAGCCGAAGACAGGAGGATGAAAAACTGTTTTTT.

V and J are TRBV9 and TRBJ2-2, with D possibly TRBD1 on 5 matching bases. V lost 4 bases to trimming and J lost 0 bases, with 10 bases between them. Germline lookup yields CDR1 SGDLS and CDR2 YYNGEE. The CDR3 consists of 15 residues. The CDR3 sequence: CASSSRQSNTGELFF. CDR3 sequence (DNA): TGTGCCAGCAGCTCCAGACAGTCGAACACCGGGGAGCTGTTTTTT.

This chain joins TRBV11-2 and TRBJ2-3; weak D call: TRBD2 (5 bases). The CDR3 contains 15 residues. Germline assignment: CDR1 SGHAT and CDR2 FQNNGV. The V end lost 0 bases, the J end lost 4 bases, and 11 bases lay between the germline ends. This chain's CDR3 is CASSLDWGAPDTQYF. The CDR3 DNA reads TGTGCCAGCAGCTTAGATTGGGGAGCCCCAGATACGCAGTATTTT.

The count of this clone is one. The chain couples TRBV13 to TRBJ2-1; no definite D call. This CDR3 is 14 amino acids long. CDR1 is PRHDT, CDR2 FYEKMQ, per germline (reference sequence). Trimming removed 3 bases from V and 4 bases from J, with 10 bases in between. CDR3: CASSFTSPYNEQFF. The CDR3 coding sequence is TGTGCCAGCAGCTTCACTTCCCCTTACAATGAGCAGTTCTTC.

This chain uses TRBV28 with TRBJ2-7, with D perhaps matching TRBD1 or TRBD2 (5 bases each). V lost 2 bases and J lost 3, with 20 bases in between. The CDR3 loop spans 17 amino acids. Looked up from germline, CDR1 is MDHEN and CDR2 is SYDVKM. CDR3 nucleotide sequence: TGTGCCAGCAGTTTAAGAGTGATAGGGGACCACCTCTACGAGCAGTACTTC. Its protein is CASSLRVIGDHLYEQYF. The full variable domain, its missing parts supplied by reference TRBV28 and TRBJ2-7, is DVKVTQSSRYLVKRTGEKVFLECVQDMDHENMFWYRQDPGLGLRLIYFSYDVKMKEKGDIPEGYSVSREKKERFSLILESASTNQTSMYLCASSLRVIGDHLYEQYFGPGTRLTVT.